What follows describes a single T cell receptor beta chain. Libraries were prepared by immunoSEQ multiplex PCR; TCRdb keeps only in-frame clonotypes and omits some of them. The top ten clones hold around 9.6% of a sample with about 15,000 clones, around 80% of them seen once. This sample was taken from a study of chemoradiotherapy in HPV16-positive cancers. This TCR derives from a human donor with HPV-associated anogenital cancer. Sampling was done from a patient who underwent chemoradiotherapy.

Written as DNA, the CDR3 is TGTGCCAGCAGTCCCTGGGCGGGGGGGCAGACCAAAAACATTCAGTACTTC. Translated: CASSPWAGGQTKNIQYF. The genes are TRBV11-1 and TRBJ2-4; 9 nucleotides align to TRBD2. Trimming at V came to 6 bases and at J to 2 bases, leaving 11 bases not matched to a gene. The germline gives CDR1 SGHAT, CDR2 FQDESV (reference sequence). The CDR3 loop spans 17 amino acids. Supplemented by reference TRBV11-1 and TRBJ2-4, the full variable domain reads EAEVAQSPRYKITEKSQAVAFWCDPISGHATLYWYRQILGQGPELLVQFQDESVVDDSQLPKDRFSAERLKGVDSTLKIQPAELGDSAMYLCASSPWAGGQTKNIQYFGAGTRLSVL.